The 14 T cell receptor beta chains below were found in one sample sequenced in a study of blood T cells in healthy people across ages. Next came a second PCR, run for about 7 to 12 cycles, which used a sample-barcoded 5' primer along with a J-beta primer mix. TCRdb itself ran the 5' RACE reads through MiXCR, one entry per CDR3 protein. Here the sample spans about 600,000 distinct CDR3 sequences, 40% to 50% being singletons. The source material was blood. These receptors all stem from a man at least 80 years old in good health.

The rearrangement joins TRBV7-3 to TRBJ1-5; TRBD1 matches 8 bases. The CDR3 is made up of 15 amino acids. The V and J ends lost 5 bases and 2 bases, in that order; junction bases with no gene match: 5. Germline assignment: CDR1 SGHTA and CDR2 FQGTGA. CDR3 protein: CASSPRGQGNQPQHF. The CDR3 nucleotides are TGTGCCAGCAGCCCACGGGGACAGGGCAATCAGCCCCAGCATTTT.

This clonotype was counted between two and nine times. CDR3 coding DNA: TGTGCCAGCAGCTTAGCGGGGATCTACGAGCAGTACTTC. Amino acid sequence: CASSLAGIYEQYF. This chain connects TRBV7-8 to TRBJ2-7; D is uncertain. This CDR3 has 13 amino acids. CDR1 SGHVS and CDR2 FQNEAQ come from the germline V gene. Trimming took off 0 bases at V and 3 bases at J, with 6 bases between the two ends.

This clonotype came up once. The CDR3 does not end in the conserved phenylalanine or tryptophan, so this is likely a read error. The rearrangement joins TRBV20-1 to TRBJ2-3; 10 bases are a match to TRBD2. CDR3 length: 16 amino acids. J lost 4 bases, V lost 6 bases, and 13 bases had no gene match. Looked up from germline, CDR1 is DFQATT and CDR2 is SNEGSKA (reference sequence). For the CDR3, the DNA is TGCAGTGCCCACCCGGCCGGAGCGGGAGGGTCAGATACGCAGTATGTT. Protein: CSAHPAGAGGSDTQYV.

This clonotype was seen once. Germline is not matched at one junction end, which may reflect a read error. This sequence joins TRBV5-1 and TRBJ2-1; 7 bases fit TRBD2. CDR3 size: 15 residues. Germline CDR1 reads SGHRS; CDR2 reads YFSETQ. The CDR3, as DNA: TGCGCCAGCAGCCTAAGCGGGGCTTCCTGCAATGAGCAGTTCTTC. Amino acids: CASSLSGASCNEQFF.

This chain connects TRBV6-5 to TRBJ1-6, with 8 bases matching TRBD1. V lost 5 bases and J lost 7; bases outside the gene matches: 7. Per the germline V gene, CDR1 is MNHEY and CDR2 is SVGAGI. The CDR3 extends over 15 amino acids. The CDR3 here is CASSDTGQANSPLHF. DNA of the CDR3: TGTGCCAGCAGTGACACGGGACAGGCAAATTCACCCCTCCACTTT.

The chain carries TRBV12-3 or TRBV12-4 and TRBJ2-7, with 11 bases aligning to TRBD2. The CDR3 runs to 18 residues. J was trimmed by 5 bases and V by 3 bases; bases with no gene match: 15. CDR3 coding DNA: TGTGCCAGCAGTTTTTCTCTTAGCGGGAGGGCCCAAGTGGACGAGCAGTACTTC. Translation gives CASSFSLSGRAQVDEQYF.

The chain links TRBV5-1 to TRBJ1-2; 7 bases fit TRBD1. Losses at the gene ends were 3 bases for V and 0 bases for J; bases not matched to a gene: 5. CDR3 length: 15 residues. Germline-derived CDR1 and CDR2 are SGHRS and YFSETQ. This CDR3 is CASSSGDSSNYGYTF. CDR3 nucleotide sequence: TGCGCCAGCAGCTCGGGGGACAGTTCTAACTATGGCTACACCTTC. The full variable domain, its missing parts supplied by reference TRBV5-1 and TRBJ1-2, is KAGVTQTPRYLIKTRGQQVTLSCSPISGHRSVSWYQQTPGQGLQFLFEYFSETQRNKGNFPGRFSGRQFSNSRSEMNVSTLELGDSALYLCASSSGDSSNYGYTFGSGTRLTVV.

Concerning this clonotype: This clone may be a read error of a much larger clone one base away. The chain carries TRBV20-1 and TRBJ2-1; 7 bases agree with TRBD2. The DNA end is a closer match to TRBJ2-7, so the J assignment may be wrong. In germline, CDR1 is DFQATT, CDR2 SNEGSKA (reference sequence). This CDR3 is built from 12 residues. CDR3 nucleotides: TGCAGTGCTATCCGGGACTACAATGAGCAGTACTTC. Translation gives CSAIRDYNEQYF.

The V and J genes are TRBV18 and TRBJ1-5; a weak D match, TRBD1 (6 bases). Trimming left V 1 base short and J 2 bases short, with 12 bases between. CDR3 length equals 16 residues. CDR1 is KGHSH, CDR2 LQKENI, per germline. The CDR3 reads CASSPRAGAGNQPQHF. CDR3 in DNA: TGTGCCAGCTCACCACGGGCAGGGGCCGGCAATCAGCCCCAGCATTTT.

With regard to this clonotype: It may be a read error: a sequence one base away is much more abundant. This sequence joins TRBV7-9 and TRBJ2-5, with a tentative D call TRBD2 (6 bases). This CDR3 is built from 13 residues. Trimming pared 5 bases from V and 7 bases from J, leaving 14 bases between. The germline V gene has CDR1 SEHNR and CDR2 FQNEAQ (reference sequence). Written as DNA, the CDR3 is TGTGCCAGCAGCCCCGGGGGTTGGGGGACCCAGTACTTC. Residues: CASSPGGWGTQYF. Combining the CDR3 with reference TRBV7-9 and TRBJ2-5 gives the whole variable domain DTGVSQNPRHKITKRGQNVTFRCDPISEHNRLYWYRQTLGQGPEFLTYFQNEAQLEKSRLLSDRFSAERPKGSFSTLEIQRTEQGDSAMYLCASSPGGWGTQYFGPGTRLLVL.

The rearrangement joins TRBV25-1 to TRBJ1-2, with a tentative D call TRBD1 (6 bases). Germline V gene data show CDR1 as MGHDK and CDR2 as SYGVNS. CDR3 length: 14 amino acids. V lost 4 bases and J 8 bases, leaving 17 bases between the germline ends. The CDR3 DNA sequence: TGTGCCAGCAGTGCGGGGGGCGTGGGGAACGGCTACACCTTC. Its protein is CASSAGGVGNGYTF.

V usage is TRBV5-1 and J usage is TRBJ1-5; the D is unclear. V lost 4 bases and J 7 bases, leaving 15 bases between the germline ends. The germline CDR1 and CDR2 sequences are SGHRS and YFSETQ. The length of the CDR3 is 14 residues. Written as DNA, the CDR3 is TGCGCCAGCAGCGCAGACGGGGTTCGGCAGCCCCAGCATTTT. It codes for CASSADGVRQPQHF.

This clonotype was detected a few times. The J gene is TRBJ2-7, the V gene TRBV28, with 8 positions matching TRBD1. The CDR3 covers 13 residues. Per the germline V gene, CDR1 is MDHEN and CDR2 is SYDVKM. Trimming removed 6 bases from V and 5 bases from J; junction bases left unmatched: 6. CDR3 protein: CASRQTGVDEQYF. In DNA form, the CDR3 reads TGTGCCAGCAGGCAGACAGGGGTGGACGAGCAGTACTTC.

The V call is TRBV7-2, the J call TRBJ2-5; TRBD2 might be the D (5 bases). The CDR3 consists of 14 residues. Germline values: CDR1 SGHTA, CDR2 FQGNSA. V was shortened by 5 bases and J by 9 bases, with 19 bases between the two germline ends. The CDR3 reads CASSPGVRVEAQYF. For the CDR3, the DNA is TGTGCCAGCAGCCCAGGTGTAAGGGTGGAGGCCCAGTACTTC.